The clone carrying this T cell receptor (beta chain) was seen ten or more times. What it recognizes is unknown. Arm-PCR with iRepertoire HTBI primers amplified the CDR3 regions for these TCR beta libraries. Study processing details: Identification of gene segments yielded approximately 62 TRBV and over 12 TRBJ across samples. TCRdb recomputed calls from the multiplex PCR reads with MiXCR, one row per CDR3 protein. The authors' filters were not applied to this entry. Of 300,000 to 400,000 distinct CDR3 sequences detected, 16% appear once; the ten largest clones hold 25% to 30%. The sample belongs to a study of regulatory T cells in long-lasting Graves disease. Points from the study as a whole: The number of shared public clonotypes was higher in persistent patients (2,741) than new patients (966).

The time point was: newly diagnosed GD, antithyroid drugs for less than 3 months. Researchers made the TCR library from RNA that was extracted from PBMCs. The same sample was also studied in work on T cells in Graves' hyperthyroidism and ophthalmopathy. As reported in that work: In the first-round RT-PCR of the TCR CDR3, the HTBI primer set was used.

The TCR comes from a man in his forties with Graves disease. The sequenced sample was peripheral blood mononuclear cells (PBMCs), obtained at new diagnosis, from a patient treated with antithyroid drugs.

In nucleotides, the CDR3 is TGTGCCAGCAGACGCCACTATAGTGGGAGCTCCTACGAGCAGTACTTC. It specifies CASRRHYSGSSYEQYF. The rearrangement joins TRBV5-8 to TRBJ2-7, with D perhaps TRBD2 (5 bases). CDR1 is SGHTS, CDR2 YDEGEE, per germline. V gave up 5 bases and J gave up 0 bases, with 18 bases separating them. The CDR3 runs to 16 residues.